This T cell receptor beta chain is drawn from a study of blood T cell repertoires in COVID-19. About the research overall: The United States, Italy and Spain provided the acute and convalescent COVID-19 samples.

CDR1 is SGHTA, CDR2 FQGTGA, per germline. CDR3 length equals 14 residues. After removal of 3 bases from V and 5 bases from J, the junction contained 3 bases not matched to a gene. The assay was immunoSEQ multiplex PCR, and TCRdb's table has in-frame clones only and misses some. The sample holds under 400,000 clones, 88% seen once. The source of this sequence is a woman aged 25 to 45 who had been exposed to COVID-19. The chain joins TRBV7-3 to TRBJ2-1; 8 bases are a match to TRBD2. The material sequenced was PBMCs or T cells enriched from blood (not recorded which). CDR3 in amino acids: CASSLTAGDNEQFF. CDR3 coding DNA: TGTGCCAGCAGCTTGACAGCGGGAGACAATGAGCAGTTCTTC.